This entry lists 29 T cell receptor beta chains sequenced from one sample in a study of T cell changes during pregnancy in multiple sclerosis. Libraries were prepared by immunoSEQ multiplex PCR; TCRdb keeps only in-frame clonotypes and omits some of them. The repertoire holds some 69,000 clones, with less than 95% as singletons. This specimen consisted of peripheral blood, obtained in the second trimester of pregnancy. These receptors were obtained from a female donor in good health, enrolled as a control in a pregnancy study.

CDR3 DNA sequence: TGTGCCAGCAGCTTAAGATCCAGGGTTGAAGCTTTCTTT. Protein product: CASSLRSRVEAFF. The rearrangement uses TRBV7-9 and TRBJ1-1, with D possibly being TRBD1 (5 bases). Looked up from germline, CDR1 is SEHNR and CDR2 is FQNEAQ (reference sequence). The V and J ends lost 2 bases and 7 bases respectively, with 11 bases between them. The CDR3 contains 13 residues.

Concerning this clone itself: This CDR3 is also generated by other DNA sequences in the sample. This sequence joins TRBV18 and TRBJ1-3; 7 nucleotides agree with TRBD1. The length of the CDR3 is 15 residues. From germline, CDR1 is KGHSH and CDR2 LQKENI. After removal of 3 bases from V and 0 bases from J, the junction contained 2 bases not matched to a gene. CDR3 sequence: CASSPGQSSGNTIYF. CDR3 in DNA: TGTGCCAGCTCACCGGGACAGAGCTCTGGAAACACCATATATTTT.

The CDR3 bases are TGTGCCAGCAGCTTAAGTGTGACAGTGGGCGAGCAGTACTTC. The encoded protein is CASSLSVTVGEQYF. The V call is TRBV7-3, the J call TRBJ2-7, with D perhaps matching TRBD1 (5 bases). The V gene's germline CDR1 is SGHTA and CDR2 FQGTGA. Trimming took off 1 base at V and 6 bases at J, with 13 bases between the two ends. The CDR3 sequence is 14 residues long.

This clone was picked up one time. The chain employs TRBV29-1 and TRBJ1-5; no reliable D call. Trimming left V 4 bases short and J 3 bases short, with 10 bases between. Looked up from germline, CDR1 is SQVTM and CDR2 is ANQGSEA. The CDR3 spans 13 residues. DNA of the CDR3: TGCAGCGTTGGGAGAGGAAACAATCAGCCCCAGCATTTT. The encoded protein is CSVGRGNNQPQHF.

The chain couples TRBV29-1 to TRBJ2-7; the D gene is possibly TRBD1 (6 bases). The CDR3 contains 13 residues. Trimming took 4 bases from V and 2 from J, leaving 12 bases between them. From germline, CDR1 is SQVTM and CDR2 ANQGSEA. CDR3 sequence: CSVAPQGTYEQYF. DNA of the CDR3: TGCAGCGTTGCCCCCCAGGGGACCTACGAGCAGTACTTC.

This chain joins TRBV19 and TRBJ1-6, with TRBD1 matching 7 bases. J was trimmed by 10 bases and V by 6 bases; bases with no gene match: 12. The CDR3 has 15 residues. Germline CDR1 reads LNHDA; CDR2 reads SQIVND (reference sequence). The CDR3 spells CASSPLDRERSPLHF. The CDR3 coding sequence is TGTGCCAGTAGCCCACTTGACAGGGAACGGTCACCCCTCCACTTT.

J is TRBJ2-2 and V is TRBV9; tentative D call: TRBD2 (5 bases). This CDR3 region has 12 residues. Trimming left V 5 bases short and J 8 bases short, with 10 bases between. The germline V gene encodes CDR1 SGDLS and CDR2 YYNGEE. CDR3 region: CASRDRGGELFF. The CDR3 DNA reads as TGTGCCAGCAGGGATCGCGGGGGGGAGCTGTTTTTT.

The chain couples TRBV6-6 to TRBJ2-1; 13 nucleotides align to TRBD2. V dropped 6 bases and J dropped 15; count of bases not matched to a gene: 11. The CDR3 loop spans 14 amino acids. Germline-derived CDR1 and CDR2 are MNHNY and SVGAGI (reference sequence). CDR3 nucleotides: TGTGCCAGCAGCAAACTCGGACTAGCGGGAGTACGGTTCTTC. Protein sequence: CASSKLGLAGVRFF.

This clone was seen only once. This chain uses TRBV27 with TRBJ1-2; a weak D match, TRBD1 (6 bases). Germline values: CDR1 MNHEY, CDR2 SMNVEV (reference sequence). The CDR3 sequence is 12 residues long. The germline V and J ends were trimmed by 10 bases and 8 bases, with 17 bases remaining between them. CDR3 amino acids: CATLGGGEGYTF. DNA for the CDR3: TGTGCCACCCTGGGGGGGGGCGAAGGCTACACCTTC.

The chain recombines TRBV25-1 with TRBJ2-2; D is unresolved. V was pared by 8 bases and J by 8 bases, with 12 bases between. The germline V gene has CDR1 MGHDK and CDR2 SYGVNS. The CDR3 has 12 residues. The CDR3 bases are TGTGCCAGCCGTATGGCCTTGGGGGAGCTGTTTTTT. It codes for CASRMALGELFF.

V is TRBV5-4 and J is TRBJ2-7, with 13 bases identical to TRBD2. The V gene's germline CDR1 is SGHNT and CDR2 YYREEE (reference sequence). V lost 5 bases and J lost 7; bases outside the gene matches: 12. This CDR3 comprises 16 residues. The CDR3 DNA reads as TGTGCCAGCAGATATGGAGGGACTAGCGGGACGTCGGAGCAGTACTTC. It encodes CASRYGGTSGTSEQYF.

J is TRBJ2-7 and V is TRBV5-1, with D possibly matching TRBD2 (5 bases). This CDR3 is built from 13 residues. Looked up from germline, CDR1 is SGHRS and CDR2 is YFSETQ. Trimming shortened V by 5 bases and J by 6 bases, and 15 bases separated the two germline ends. Written as DNA, the CDR3 is TGCGCCAGCAGGAGGTCTAGCATCTCCGAGCAGTACTTC. Translated: CASRRSSISEQYF.

This chain connects TRBV4-2 to TRBJ1-2; D gene ambiguous. V was shortened by 4 bases and J by 1 base, with 10 bases between the two germline ends. The CDR3 has 14 residues. Per the germline V gene, CDR1 is LGHNA and CDR2 is YNFKEQ. The CDR3 nucleotides are TGTGCCAGCAGCCCCTTGGAGGGTAACTATGGCTACACCTTC. Its translation: CASSPLEGNYGYTF.

This chain links TRBV11-2 with TRBJ2-1, with TRBD2 matching over 11 bases. V shed 5 bases, J shed 4 bases, and the junction held 4 bases outside the gene matches. CDR1 and CDR2 (germline): SGHAT, FQNNGV. The CDR3 contains 15 residues. The DNA for the CDR3 is TGTGCCAGCAGCCTAAGGACTAGCGGGTACAATGAGCAGTTCTTC. Translation: CASSLRTSGYNEQFF.

The rearrangement uses TRBV6-5 and TRBJ1-1; D unclear. The V gene's germline CDR1 is MNHEY and CDR2 SVGAGI. V was pared by 0 bases and J by 1 base, with 9 bases between. The CDR3 totals 15 residues. CDR3 region: CASSYSYRKNTEAFF. In nucleotides, the CDR3 is TGTGCCAGCAGTTACTCGTACAGAAAGAACACTGAAGCTTTCTTT.

The chain has TRBV7-2 and TRBJ2-3; 10 bases map to TRBD1. Germline-derived CDR1 and CDR2 are SGHTA and FQGNSA. The CDR3 loop spans 16 amino acids. V shed 3 bases, J shed 2 bases, and the junction held 5 bases outside the gene matches. CDR3 region: CASSFRTGGATDTQYF. DNA of the CDR3: TGTGCCAGCAGCTTCCGGACAGGGGGGGCCACAGATACGCAGTATTTT.

V and J are TRBV5-1 and TRBJ1-5; possibly TRBD1 for D (6 bases). Germline CDR1 and CDR2: SGHRS and YFSETQ. This CDR3 comprises 13 residues. The V gene lost 4 bases and the J gene lost 4 bases, with 9 bases spanning the gap. CDR3 nucleotide sequence: TGCGCCAGCAGCCCCGGACAGAATCAGCCCCAGCATTTT. It yields the protein CASSPGQNQPQHF.

DNA for the CDR3: TGTGCCAGCACCCCCTTTGGGGCGGGGGGGCCGCCCGATACGCAGTATTTT. Translated, it gives CASTPFGAGGPPDTQYF. The chain combines TRBV9 with TRBJ2-3; 9 bases map to TRBD2. Trimming cost V 6 bases and J 6 bases; bases outside gene matches: 17. The germline gives CDR1 SGDLS, CDR2 YYNGEE. The CDR3 is 17 residues long.

This chain links TRBV28 with TRBJ2-2; D is undetermined. CDR3 length: 13 amino acids. CDR1 is MDHEN, CDR2 SYDVKM, per germline. V was pared by 5 bases and J by 1 base, with 5 bases between. The CDR3 nucleotides are TGTGCCAGCAGTCTAGTGAACACCGGGGAGCTGTTTTTT. This gives the protein CASSLVNTGELFF.

J is TRBJ1-2 and V is TRBV29-1; the D is unclear. Germline lookup yields CDR1 SQVTM and CDR2 ANQGSEA. This CDR3 region has 11 residues. With 7 bases removed from V and 5 bases from J, the gap between germline ends came to 11 bases. The DNA of the CDR3 is TGCAGCGCCCAGGATTTGTATGGCTACACCTTC. This translates into CSAQDLYGYTF.

The rearrangement uses TRBV11-3 and TRBJ2-2; possibly TRBD1 for D (6 bases). V lost 5 bases to trimming and J lost 5 bases, with 12 bases between them. Looked up from germline, CDR1 is SGHNT and CDR2 is YENEEA. CDR3 length equals 14 residues. The CDR3 DNA sequence: TGTGCCAGCAGCCGATCAGGGGAAACCGGGGAGCTGTTTTTT. The encoded protein is CASSRSGETGELFF. Full variable domain (outside the CDR3, taken from reference TRBV11-3 and TRBJ2-2): EAGVVQSPRYKIIEKKQPVAFWCNPISGHNTLYWYLQNLGQGPELLIRYENEEAVDDSQLPKDRFSAERLKGVDSTLKIQPAELGDSAVYLCASSRSGETGELFFGEGSRLTVL.

The V call is TRBV28, the J call TRBJ1-2; D is possibly TRBD1 (5 bases). The CDR3 is 13 residues long. Deletions cut 3 bases from V and 8 bases from J, with 13 bases between. Looked up from germline, CDR1 is MDHEN and CDR2 is SYDVKM. The CDR3 coding sequence is TGTGCCAGCAGTTTCAAGGGACTTGAGGGCTACACCTTC. It yields the protein CASSFKGLEGYTF.

V and J are TRBV5-1 and TRBJ2-1; TRBD1 agrees at 9 bases. The CDR3 has 17 residues. Germline CDR1 reads SGHRS; CDR2 reads YFSETQ. V shed 4 bases, J shed 2 bases, and the junction held 10 bases outside the gene matches. The CDR3 region has the DNA TGCGCCAGCAGCCCGGGACAGGGTAGGGGGGCCTACAATGAGCAGTTCTTC. It codes for CASSPGQGRGAYNEQFF. Full variable domain (rest looked up from reference TRBV5-1 and TRBJ2-1): KAGVTQTPRYLIKTRGQQVTLSCSPISGHRSVSWYQQTPGQGLQFLFEYFSETQRNKGNFPGRFSGRQFSNSRSEMNVSTLELGDSALYLCASSPGQGRGAYNEQFFGPGTRLTVL.

This clone appeared once. The chain joins TRBV9 to TRBJ2-5; possibly TRBD1 for D (5 bases). The V end was cut by 3 bases, the J end by 5 bases, with 17 bases between. This CDR3 spans 15 amino acids. Germline V lookup: CDR1 SGDLS, CDR2 YYNGEE. For the CDR3, the DNA is TGTGCCAGCAGCGCATCGCCGTTTGGGGCCGAGACCCAGTACTTC. Encoded protein: CASSASPFGAETQYF.

This clone came up many times. The chain recombines TRBV28 with TRBJ1-6; D ambiguous. The CDR3 covers 16 residues. CDR1 is MDHEN and CDR2 is SYDVKM in the germline V gene. With 2 bases removed from V and 5 bases from J, the gap between germline ends came to 13 bases. Written as DNA, the CDR3 is TGTGCCAGCAGTTTAAGGGTCGACGGGGATAATTCACCCCTCCACTTT. This encodes CASSLRVDGDNSPLHF. Based on the CDR3 plus reference TRBV28 and TRBJ1-6, the full variable domain is DVKVTQSSRYLVKRTGEKVFLECVQDMDHENMFWYRQDPGLGLRLIYFSYDVKMKEKGDIPEGYSVSREKKERFSLILESASTNQTSMYLCASSLRVDGDNSPLHFGNGTRLTVT.

The chain employs TRBV19 and TRBJ1-3; D might be TRBD1 (6 bases). V lost 7 bases, J lost 4 bases, and 17 bases lay in between. CDR3 length: 15 residues. From germline, CDR1 is LNHDA and CDR2 SQIVND (reference sequence). CDR3 sequence (DNA): TGTGCCAGTATCCGACAGGCTGGGACGGGAAACACCATATATTTT. This gives the protein CASIRQAGTGNTIYF.

The table lists this clone with a few counts. The chain has TRBV28 and TRBJ1-5, with D uncertain. V was clipped by 6 bases and J by 5 bases, with 14 bases between them. This CDR3 is built from 14 residues. Germline V CDR1 and CDR2: MDHEN, SYDVKM. CDR3 region: CASRKLTGDQPQHF. CDR3 nucleotides: TGTGCCAGCAGGAAACTGACCGGGGATCAGCCCCAGCATTTT.

This rearrangement joins TRBV25-1 to TRBJ2-5, with D possibly TRBD1 on 5 matching bases. V was shortened by 5 bases and J by 0 bases, with 13 bases between the two germline ends. Germline V lookup: CDR1 MGHDK, CDR2 SYGVNS. This CDR3 is 15 amino acids long. CDR3 region: CASSPLRVNQETQYF. The CDR3 region has the DNA TGTGCCAGCAGTCCACTCAGGGTTAACCAAGAGACCCAGTACTTC.

V usage is TRBV9 and J usage is TRBJ2-5; D is possibly TRBD2 (6 bases). The CDR3 is 12 amino acids. V was clipped by 7 bases and J by 0 bases, with 7 bases between them. Germline CDR1 SGDLS, CDR2 YYNGEE. DNA of the CDR3: TGTGCCAGCGGGGGGAACCAAGAGACCCAGTACTTC. It is translated as CASGGNQETQYF.